What follows describes a single T cell receptor (beta chain). The table lists this clone with a count of one. Its binding antigen is unknown. Base qualities are not at hand, and no much larger clone is one base apart. TCRB CDR3 sequencing used the immunoSEQ assay on genomic DNA. The source study handled its data this way. When patient CD8+ clones exceeding 1% were checked against published virus-specific TCRB sequences, only a few matched. Analyses were restricted to productive TCRB rearrangements. A clone was defined by a unique TCRB CDR3 sequence, and clonality was computed as a productive clonality index based on Shannon entropy. Repertoire overlap between two samples was calculated from the template counts of each clone relative to total templates per sample. V-gene usage measured by flow cytometry correlated with TCRB sequencing V-gene usage, with a Spearman r of approximately 0.57. The source is immuneACCESS, and TCRdb retained only in-frame sequences with V and J called. Part of the clones is not carried over; for the studies checked, unresolved V genes explain less than half of this, and the remainder is unexplained. Clone size and the V and J calls come from that table; the DNA yielded D and trimming. Counted in this sample were roughly 13,000 clones; over 80% of them appeared once. The leading ten clones occupy 25% to 30% of the sample.

The data were obtained in a study of somatic mutations in cytotoxic T cells in rheumatoid arthritis (dated by TCRdb to about 2017). Describing the broader study: Peripheral blood (roughly 33 ml EDTA) was collected from patients immediately after diagnosis and before any treatment began. Some T-cell populations stained with V beta antibodies were sorted by flow on a FACSAria II or Sony SH800 to nearly 100% purity, with sorted V beta1+ cells additionally subjected to TCRB sequencing. Whether expanded CD8+ T-cell clones in untreated, newly diagnosed rheumatoid arthritis carry somatic mutations was the study question, and clonality was characterized with TCRB deep sequencing. For 65 to 70 rheumatoid arthritis patients and 20 healthy controls, TCRB deep sequencing was carried out. Median age was essentially the same in the patient group and the control group.

Compared with germline, V lacks 6 bases and J lacks 5 bases; bases without a gene match: 7. The CDR3 spans 16 residues, from the cysteine through the phenylalanine. Only the CDR3 DNA is retained, 48 bases long and in frame from the first base. CDR1 and CDR2, per the germline V gene, are SGHTA and FQGTGA. On an AutoMACS, CD4+ and CD8+ cells were isolated via positive magnetic bead selection, and their purity was verified by flow cytometry. Initial screening for clonal expansions relied on flow cytometry with a TCR V beta antibody panel, after which sorted CD8+ fractions underwent TCRB deep sequencing for characterization. Isolation of peripheral blood mononuclear cells was done through Ficoll-Paque PLUS density gradient separation. Nucleospin Tissue or Tissue XS kits were used to extract DNA from CD4-enriched, CD8-enriched or PBMC samples, and a Qubit 2.0 fluorometer was used for quantification. What the research found in general, with its limitations: No adjustment for multiple comparisons was made for the slight TRBV07 underrepresentation in patients. Healthy controls showed no age-related increase in CD8+ clonality, whereas patients did (Spearman r ≈ 0.47). CD8+ T-cell clonality did not differ significantly between rheumatoid arthritis patients and age-matched healthy controls. In about an eighth of the 65 patients, more than 20% of CD8+ cells belonged to the largest CD8+ clone, while several identical CD8+ TCRB sequences were shared between blood and synovial fluid. Viral specificity could not be ruled out by absence from virus-specific databases, and the antigen targets of the expanded CD8+ clones remained unknown.

The material sequenced was CD8+ T cells sorted from blood. Here the chain combines TRBV7-3 and TRBJ2-5; 15 bases in the junction line up with TRBD2. This TCR derives from an adult with rheumatoid arthritis. The CDR3 reads as follows: CASSSGLAGGEETQYF. The nucleotides are TGTGCCAGCAGTTCGGGACTAGCGGGAGGAGAGGAGACCCAGTACTTC. With the portions outside the CDR3 filled from the reference TRBV7-3 and TRBJ2-5 genes, the complete variable region becomes GAGVSQTPSNKVTEKGKYVELRCDPISGHTALYWYRQSLGQGPEFLIYFQGTGAADDSGLPNDRFFAVRPEGSVSTLKIQRTERGDSAVYLCASSSGLAGGEETQYFGPGTRLLVL.